This T cell receptor (beta chain) was recorded in a study of cytomegalovirus exposure and HLA in healthy donors listed by TCRdb under 2017. About the investigation overall: According to a later analysis, one platform produced both the 110 or so validation repertoires and the approximately 660 repertoires of the first cohort. The study aimed to test whether signatures of past pathogen exposure could be identified by cataloging public T cell receptors. Besides the first cohort of approximately 710 subjects, a separate validation cohort made up of about 120 different subjects was used. The study combined high-throughput TCR immunosequencing, statistical association of individual TCRs with disease status, and machine learning to predict cytomegalovirus infection status. The full study reports these points: A later analysis found that TCRs clustered in the first cohort also tended to co-occur in the roughly 120 validation repertoires, with approximately 95% of cluster scores above 0. In vitro tests confirmed that a few of the cytomegalovirus-associated TCR beta chains recognize cytomegalovirus antigens. Cytomegalovirus status was reported to be diagnosed by the classifier with high specificity and sensitivity in both the original and validation cohorts. It was suggested by the authors that the approach could potentially be generalized to other disease states and immunological phenotypes. Across donors, most TCR sequences were observed very rarely, whereas some public TCRs were present in many individuals. A total of around 150 TCR beta chains were listed by the study as associated with cytomegalovirus. A later analysis had no HLA typing for the validation cohort, so co-occurrence there was scored across all 110 or so repertoires.

As concerns this clone: No cognate antigen has been identified for it. No base quality values were provided; no much bigger clone lies one nucleotide off.

The receptor library was made with the immunoSEQ multiplex PCR assay. The published analysis was carried out like this. A statistical classification framework was built to diagnose cytomegalovirus status from the catalog of TCR beta chain sequences. This immuneACCESS table, as held by TCRdb, lists in-frame sequences with V and J called but not all clones. Of the missing ones, under half trace to an unresolved V gene in checked studies; the others have no known cause. From that table come the V and J calls and clone size; the DNA was used to work out D and trimming. The sample yields approximately 150,000 clones; roughly nine tenths were counted once. The ten top clones hold approximately 0.7% of the sample. Separate from the roughly 650-subject first cohort, the validation cohort of 95 to 150 subjects was the group to which the donors belonged. The V end loses 6 bases and the J end loses 4 bases, and a stretch of 10 bases separates them. The germline V gene encodes CDR1 LNHDA and CDR2 SQIVND (reference sequence). From the cysteine through the phenylalanine, the CDR3 covers 13 amino acids. The DNA shown is the 39-base CDR3, in frame from base 1.

This TCR was sampled from a man between 18 and 35 years old in good health and CMV-seronegative. This chain joins TRBV19 to TRBJ1-5, and possibly TRBD1, on 6 matching bases. The sequenced sample was PBMCs. The CDR3: CASSGQFNQPQHF. The DNA is TGTGCCAGTAGCGGACAGTTTAATCAGCCCCAGCATTTT.